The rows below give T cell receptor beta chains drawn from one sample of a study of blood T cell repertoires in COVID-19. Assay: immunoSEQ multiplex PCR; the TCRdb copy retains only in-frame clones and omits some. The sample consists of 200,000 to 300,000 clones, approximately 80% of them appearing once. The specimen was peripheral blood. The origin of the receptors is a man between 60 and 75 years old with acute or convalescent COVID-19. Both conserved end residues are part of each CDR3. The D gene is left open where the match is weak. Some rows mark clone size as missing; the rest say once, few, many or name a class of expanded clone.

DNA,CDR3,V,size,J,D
TGTGCCAGCAGCTTGACAGGGGGCGGGGAGACCCAGTACTTC,CASSLTGGGETQYF,TRBV11-2,NA,TRBJ2-5,TRBD1
TGTGCCAGCAGCGTGGAAGGCAGGGGGAACGAGCAGTACTTC,CASSVEGRGNEQYF,TRBV9,NA,TRBJ2-7,TRBD1
TGTGCCAGCAGCTTGGCGGGGAACACTGAAGCTTTCTTT,CASSLAGNTEAFF,TRBV7-8,NA,TRBJ1-1,NA
TGCGCCAGCAGCTTCGGGGAGGGGTACGAGCAGTACTTC,CASSFGEGYEQYF,TRBV5-1,NA,TRBJ2-7,TRBD2
TGTGCCAGCAGCAATGTGGGACAGGGGGTTCCAAACTATGGCTACACCTTC,CASSNVGQGVPNYGYTF,TRBV21-1,NA,TRBJ1-2,NA
TGTGCCAGCATCCCTTTGGCGGGAGGGCCTATTTACAATGAGCAGTTCTTC,CASIPLAGGPIYNEQFF,TRBV28,NA,TRBJ2-1,TRBD2
TGTGCCAGCAGCACCCACAGGGGAACAAGCACCAATGAGCAGTTCTTC,CASSTHRGTSTNEQFF,TRBV11-3,NA,TRBJ2-1,TRBD1
TGTGCCAGCCAAGAGGGACAGCTCAATCAGCCCCAGCATTTT,CASQEGQLNQPQHF,TRBV19,NA,TRBJ1-5,TRBD1
TGCGCCAGCAGCTCACAGGGAACTAATGAAAAACTGTTTTTT,CASSSQGTNEKLFF,TRBV5-1,NA,TRBJ1-4,NA
TGTGCCAGACCCCCGGGGTACTCCTACGAGCAGTACTTC,CARPPGYSYEQYF,TRBV3-1/TRBV3-2,NA,TRBJ2-7,NA
TGTGCCAGCAGCTCACCTCGGGACAAGACCTACGAGCAGTACTTC,CASSSPRDKTYEQYF,TRBV7-6,NA,TRBJ2-7,NA
TGTGCCACCGCCAACAGCGGTAGCTACACCTTC,CATANSGSYTF,TRBV15,few,TRBJ1-2,NA
TGTGCCAGCAGCTTAGTCCCGGAGACCCAGTACTTC,CASSLVPETQYF,TRBV11-2,NA,TRBJ2-5,NA
TGTGCCAGCAGGAATCCGGGACAGGTCTACAATGAGCAGTTCTTC,CASRNPGQVYNEQFF,TRBV28,NA,TRBJ2-1,TRBD1
TGTGCCTGGAGCCGGGTCGAGCAGTACTTC,CAWSRVEQYF,TRBV30,NA,TRBJ2-7,NA
TGTGCCAGCAGCGCACAGGGTTACACTGAAGCTTTCTTT,CASSAQGYTEAFF,TRBV13,NA,TRBJ1-1,NA
TGTGCCAGCAGCTCCGGGACAGGGGGCGGATCTACCCATGGCTACACCTTC,CASSSGTGGGSTHGYTF,TRBV5-5,NA,TRBJ1-2,TRBD1
TGTGCCAGCAGTGACACAGGACGGAACTACGAGCAGTACTTC,CASSDTGRNYEQYF,TRBV6-1,NA,TRBJ2-7,NA
TGTGCCAGCAGCATACAGGGGGTAAACTATGGCTACACCTTC,CASSIQGVNYGYTF,TRBV7-9,NA,TRBJ1-2,TRBD1
TGTGCCAGCAGCTCACAGGGAGAGGGCTACACCTTC,CASSSQGEGYTF,TRBV9,few,TRBJ1-2,NA
TGTGCCAGCAGTGAGGAGATCTCTGGGGCCAACGTCCTGACTTTC,CASSEEISGANVLTF,TRBV6-4,NA,TRBJ2-6,NA
TGTGCCAGCAGACCAGGGAATCAGCCCCAGCATTTT,CASRPGNQPQHF,TRBV28,NA,TRBJ1-5,NA
TGTGCCAGCAGCCCCCCAACGACACGGTCTAACTATGGCTACACCTTC,CASSPPTTRSNYGYTF,TRBV5-4,NA,TRBJ1-2,NA
TGCGCCAGCAGCCAAGATTACGGGACACCCGGGGACACCATATATTTT,CASSQDYGTPGDTIYF,TRBV4-1,NA,TRBJ1-3,NA
TGTGCCAGCAGCTTGGCCAATGCGCCAAGGGGAACTGAAAAACTGTTTTTT,CASSLANAPRGTEKLFF,TRBV5-5,NA,TRBJ1-4,NA
TGTGCCAGTAGTATAGGGACACCCAGGGGTCAGCCCCAGCATTTT,CASSIGTPRGQPQHF,TRBV19,NA,TRBJ1-5,NA
TGTGCCACCAGTGATGGCTTCGGGACAGAGCATTTT,CATSDGFGTEHF,TRBV24-1,NA,TRBJ1-5,TRBD1
TGTGCCACCAGCAGAGTGACTAGCGGGAGTACCGGGGAGCTGTTTTTT,CATSRVTSGSTGELFF,TRBV15,NA,TRBJ2-2,TRBD2
TGTGCCAGCAGCTCCCGACTAACAACTAATGAAAAACTGTTTTTT,CASSSRLTTNEKLFF,TRBV7-9,few,TRBJ1-4,NA
TGTGCCAGCAGCGGCAGGGGGAAGAACACTGAAGCTTTCTTT,CASSGRGKNTEAFF,TRBV7-6,NA,TRBJ1-1,TRBD1
TGTGCCAGCAGCGGGGGACTAGCGGGAGTTACAGATACGCAGTATTTT,CASSGGLAGVTDTQYF,TRBV9,NA,TRBJ2-3,TRBD2
TGTGCCAGCTCACCACCGTCTAGTGGTGAGCAGTTCTTC,CASSPPSSGEQFF,TRBV18,NA,TRBJ2-1,NA
TGTGCCAGCAGCTTACGGAGGGCCCCAGATACGCAGTATTTT,CASSLRRAPDTQYF,TRBV7-6,NA,TRBJ2-3,NA
TGTGCCAGCAGCCCAGGTTTCGAAGCTTTCTTT,CASSPGFEAFF,TRBV7-9,NA,TRBJ1-1,NA
TGTGCCAGCAGCCAGCACCCCGGGACAGGGGGCGATCAGCCCCAGCATTTT,CASSQHPGTGGDQPQHF,TRBV4-2,NA,TRBJ1-5,TRBD1
TGTGCCAGCAGCACAGGGTTTAGAGATACGCAGTATTTT,CASSTGFRDTQYF,TRBV7-3,NA,TRBJ2-3,NA
TGTGCCAGCAGCTTAGTTTCGACAGGTTCGTACACTGAAGCTTTCTTT,CASSLVSTGSYTEAFF,TRBV7-2,NA,TRBJ1-1,NA
TGTGCCAGCAGCTTAACAGCTACCTACGAGCAGTACTTC,CASSLTATYEQYF,TRBV11-3,NA,TRBJ2-7,NA
TGTGCCAGCAGCTTAGCAGGACTAGCGGGGCGCACAGATACGCAGTATTTT,CASSLAGLAGRTDTQYF,TRBV11-2,NA,TRBJ2-3,TRBD2
TGCAGCGTTGGGAACAGCTTGGCAGATACGCAGTATTTT,CSVGNSLADTQYF,TRBV29-1,NA,TRBJ2-3,NA
TGTGCCAGTAGTACCTCCCTCGGACAGGGGGCGATCTATGGCTACACCTTC,CASSTSLGQGAIYGYTF,TRBV19,NA,TRBJ1-2,TRBD1
TGTGCCAGCAGCGTTGCCGCCGGGCTGGGAGAGGAGCAGTACTTC,CASSVAAGLGEEQYF,TRBV9,few,TRBJ2-7,NA
TGTGCCAGTAGTGGAACCACGGACAGCAACTATGGCTACACCTTC,CASSGTTDSNYGYTF,TRBV19,few,TRBJ1-2,NA
TGTGCCAGCAGCTTCACGACTAGCGGGAGGATTTACGAGCAGTACTTC,CASSFTTSGRIYEQYF,TRBV5-8,NA,TRBJ2-7,TRBD2
TGCGCCAGCAGCTTGGGAACTCGCACAGATACGCAGTATTTT,CASSLGTRTDTQYF,TRBV5-1,NA,TRBJ2-3,NA
TGTGCCAGCAGTTTGTCGGACAGGGGCTATGGCTACACCTTC,CASSLSDRGYGYTF,TRBV28,NA,TRBJ1-2,TRBD1
TGTGCCAGCAGCCCGACAGGGCTCCAAAAAGAGACCCAGTACTTC,CASSPTGLQKETQYF,TRBV7-3,NA,TRBJ2-5,TRBD1
TGTGCCAGCAGTGAAATAGCGGCCTCCTACAATGAGCAGTTCTTC,CASSEIAASYNEQFF,TRBV6-1,once,TRBJ2-1,NA
TGTGCCAGTCACAAGGAGTTCTCTGGGGCCAACGTCCTGACTTTC,CASHKEFSGANVLTF,TRBV19,NA,TRBJ2-6,NA
TGTGCCTGGGCAGGGGCTTGGGATGGCTACACCTTC,CAWAGAWDGYTF,TRBV30,NA,TRBJ1-2,NA
TGCGCCAGCAGCCAAGAGGGCCTCACTGAAGCTTTCTTT,CASSQEGLTEAFF,TRBV4-3,NA,TRBJ1-1,NA
TGTGCAAGTCGCCTACGGGTAAGGGCTTTCTTT,CASRLRVRAFF,TRBV12-2,NA,TRBJ1-1,NA
TGTGCCAGCAGCTTCCAGTCCAGAGGGGAGCAGTTCTTC,CASSFQSRGEQFF,TRBV11-3,NA,TRBJ2-1,NA
TGTGCCAGCAGTGGCTCCGGGACAGGGGGCTCCTACGAGCAGTACTTC,CASSGSGTGGSYEQYF,TRBV6-1,few,TRBJ2-7,TRBD1